This T cell receptor beta chain was sequenced for a study of blood T cell repertoires in COVID-19. Study-wide background: Specimens from acute and convalescent COVID-19 originated in the United States, Italy and Spain.

The V end was cut by 7 bases, the J end by 0 bases, with 9 bases between. Germline V gives CDR1 SQVTM, CDR2 ANQGSEA. CDR3 size: 12 residues. Profiled with immunoSEQ multiplex PCR; TCRdb holds only in-frame clones, not every one. The repertoire includes some 42,000 clones, around nine tenths of them detected once, and 0.3% to 0.5% sits in the top ten. V usage is TRBV29-1 and J usage is TRBJ1-1; D is uncertain. Input material: peripheral blood. The source is a human donor in a cohort sampled during active COVID-19. This CDR3 reads CSANTMNTEAFF. DNA for the CDR3: TGCAGCGCTAACACTATGAACACTGAAGCTTTCTTT.